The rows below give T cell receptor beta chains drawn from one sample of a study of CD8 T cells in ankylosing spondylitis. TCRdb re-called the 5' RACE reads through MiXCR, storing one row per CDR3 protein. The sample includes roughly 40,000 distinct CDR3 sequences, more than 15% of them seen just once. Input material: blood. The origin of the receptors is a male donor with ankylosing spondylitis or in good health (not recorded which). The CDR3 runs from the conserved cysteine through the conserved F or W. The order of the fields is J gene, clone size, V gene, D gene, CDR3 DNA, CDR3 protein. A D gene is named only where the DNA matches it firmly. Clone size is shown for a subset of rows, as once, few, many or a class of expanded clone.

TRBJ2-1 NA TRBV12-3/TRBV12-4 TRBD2 TGTGCCAGCAGTGGGACTACCCTGGATGAGCAGTTCTTC CASSGTTLDEQFF
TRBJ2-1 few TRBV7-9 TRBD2 TGTGCCAGCAGCTCACGAGGGACTAGCTTTTACAATGAGCAGTTCTTC CASSSRGTSFYNEQFF
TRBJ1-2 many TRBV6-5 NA TGTGCCAGCGGGGACATATCCACTAACTATGGCTACACCTTC CASGDISTNYGYTF
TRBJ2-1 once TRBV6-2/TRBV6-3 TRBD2 TGTGCCAGCAGTTACTCGACAGCGGGGGGGCCGAATGAGCAGTTCTTC CASSYSTAGGPNEQFF
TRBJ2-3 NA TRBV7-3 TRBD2 TGTGCCAGCAGCTCTAGCGGCCTCTACACAGATACGCAGTATTTT CASSSSGLYTDTQYF
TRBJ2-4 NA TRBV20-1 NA TGCAGTGCAAGAGGGATCCTAAACATTCAGTACTTC CSARGILNIQYF
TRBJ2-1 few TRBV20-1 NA TGCAGTGCTAGAGATAGGATAGCCACCTACAATGAGCAGTTCTTC CSARDRIATYNEQFF
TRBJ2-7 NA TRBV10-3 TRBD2 TGTGCCATCAGTGAGTCGGAGACTAGCGGGAACTACGAGCAGTACTTC CAISESETSGNYEQYF
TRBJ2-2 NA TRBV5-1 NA TGCGCCAGCAGCCTTGTTAGCCCCGGGGAGCTGTTTTTT CASSLVSPGELFF
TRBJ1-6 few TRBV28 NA TGTGCCAGCAGTTTAGTGGGGGCCGGTTATAATTCACCCCTCCACTTT CASSLVGAGYNSPLHF
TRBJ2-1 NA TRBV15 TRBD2 TGTGCCACCAGCAGAGATCTAGCGGGAGGGAATGAGCAGTTCTTC CATSRDLAGGNEQFF
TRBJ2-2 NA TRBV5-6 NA TGTGCCAGCAAGACCTATTCGGGACCAAACACCGGGGAGCTGTTTTTT CASKTYSGPNTGELFF
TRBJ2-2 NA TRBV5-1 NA TGCGCCAGCAGCTCGACAAGTCCGTCCACCGGGGAGCTGTTTTTT CASSSTSPSTGELFF
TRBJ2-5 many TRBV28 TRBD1 TGTGCCAGCGCCACACAGGGGCGGAAAGAGACCCAGTACTTC CASATQGRKETQYF
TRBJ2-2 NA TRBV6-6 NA TGTGCCAGCAGCAATGGAGGGGAGCTGTTTTTT CASSNGGELFF
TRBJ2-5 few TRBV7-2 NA TGTGCCAGCAGCTTATGGGGGACAGCGGGAAAAGAGACCCAGTACTTC CASSLWGTAGKETQYF
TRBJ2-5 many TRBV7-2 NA TGTGCCAGCAGCTCAGCAGGGTCGGTGGAGACCCAGTACTTC CASSSAGSVETQYF
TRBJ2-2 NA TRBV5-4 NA TGTGCCAGCAGCTTCCAGGGAAGTTCCGGGGAGCTGTTTTTT CASSFQGSSGELFF
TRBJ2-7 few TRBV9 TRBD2 TGTGCCAGCAGCGTAGGTCTGGGGACTAGCGCCGGAGGCACAACCTACGAGCAGTACTTC CASSVGLGTSAGGTTYEQYF
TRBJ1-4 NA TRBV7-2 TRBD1 TGTGCCAGCAGCCCGGACAGGGGGAGCAAAGGACTGTTTTTT CASSPDRGSKGLFF
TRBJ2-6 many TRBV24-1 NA TGTGCCACCTCTGACTCTGGGGCCAACGTCCTGACTTTC CATSDSGANVLTF
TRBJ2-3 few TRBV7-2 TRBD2 TGTGCCAGCAGCTTAAGAACTGGCGGGAGTCAAACAGATACGCAGTATTTT CASSLRTGGSQTDTQYF
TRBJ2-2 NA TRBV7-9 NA TGTGCCAGCAGCCTGGGCTTCAACACCGGGGAGCTGTTTTTT CASSLGFNTGELFF
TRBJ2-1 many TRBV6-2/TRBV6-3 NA TGTGCCAGCAGCCCTTTCTGGGGCGATGAGCAGTTCTTC CASSPFWGDEQFF
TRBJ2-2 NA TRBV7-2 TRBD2 TGTGCCAGCAGCTCCCGGACCGGGGGGGGGAGGACCGGGGAGCTGTTTTTT CASSSRTGGGRTGELFF
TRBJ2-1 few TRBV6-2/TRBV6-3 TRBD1 TGTGCCAGCAGTACGTCTTTTGCAACAGGGGTCGGGAATGAGCAGTTCTTC CASSTSFATGVGNEQFF
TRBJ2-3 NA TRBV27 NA TGTGCCAGCAGCTCCAATGAGGCATACGATACGCAGTATTTT CASSSNEAYDTQYF